This TCR beta chain originates from a study of cytomegalovirus exposure and HLA in healthy donors. J was trimmed by 1 base and V by 6 bases; bases with no gene match: 9. The germline V gene encodes CDR1 MDHEN and CDR2 SYDVKM. There are 17 residues in the CDR3. At collection, donors were nominally healthy, but unrecorded immune exposures were probable. Vbeta (60) and Jbeta (13) primers were used in the PCR. Produced via immunoSEQ multiplex PCR; TCRdb's table is partial and in-frame only. The data show about 180,000 clones, 70% to 75% seen once. This clone was counted between two and nine times. The origin of this receptor is a male donor in good health and CMV-seronegative. The material sequenced was PBMCs. This chain uses TRBV28 with TRBJ2-6; 7 nucleotides align to TRBD1. The CDR3 DNA sequence: TGTGCCAGCAGCCTGGACAGGATGAGGTCTGGGGCCAACGTCCTGACTTTC. Residues: CASSLDRMRSGANVLTF.